This T cell receptor beta chain was recorded in a study of T cells in Graves' hyperthyroidism and ophthalmopathy. The source material, RNA transcripts, was used to amplify TCR beta CDR3 regions. TCR CDR3 regions were first amplified by RT-PCR with HTBI primers. Each CDR3 protein is one row after TCRdb ran MiXCR on the multiplex PCR reads. The table lists more than 150,000 distinct CDR3 sequences, about 17% of them singletons, with 25% to 35% in the top ten. CDR1 SGHTA and CDR2 FQGTGA come from the germline V gene. The CDR3 has 13 amino acids. V lost 5 bases, J lost 12 bases, and 20 bases lay in between. This clonotype was observed at least ten times.

The sequencing sample was made of blood. The chain carries TRBV7-3 and TRBJ2-7; D assignment may be TRBD1 or TRBD2 (5 bases each). This clonotype was obtained from a woman between 50 and 59 years old with Graves' hyperthyroidism. Written as DNA, the CDR3 is TGTGCCAGCAGCCCAAACACCCAGGGAGTGCTGTACTTC. Translating gives CASSPNTQGVLYF.